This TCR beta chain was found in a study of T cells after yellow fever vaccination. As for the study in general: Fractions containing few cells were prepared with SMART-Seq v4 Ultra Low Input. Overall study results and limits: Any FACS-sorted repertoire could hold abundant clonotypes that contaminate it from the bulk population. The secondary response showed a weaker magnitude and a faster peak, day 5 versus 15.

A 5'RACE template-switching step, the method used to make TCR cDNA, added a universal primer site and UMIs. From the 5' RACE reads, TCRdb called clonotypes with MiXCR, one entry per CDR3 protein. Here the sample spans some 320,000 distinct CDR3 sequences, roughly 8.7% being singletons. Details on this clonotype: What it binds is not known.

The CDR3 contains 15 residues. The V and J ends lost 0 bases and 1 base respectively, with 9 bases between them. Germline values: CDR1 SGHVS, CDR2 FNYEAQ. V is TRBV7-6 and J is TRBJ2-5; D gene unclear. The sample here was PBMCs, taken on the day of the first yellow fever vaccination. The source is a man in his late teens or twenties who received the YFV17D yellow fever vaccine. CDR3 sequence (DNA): TGTGCCAGCAGCTTAGCTCAAAGGGTCCAAGAGACCCAGTACTTC. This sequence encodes CASSLAQRVQETQYF.